These 8 T cell receptor beta chains came from one sample sequenced in a study of blood T cell repertoires in COVID-19. Libraries were prepared by immunoSEQ multiplex PCR; TCRdb keeps only in-frame clonotypes and omits some of them. The table lists about 35,000 clones, roughly 80% of them singletons. The sequencing input was peripheral blood. These receptors originate from a man aged 45-65 years with acute or convalescent COVID-19.

This clone turned up a few times. The CDR3 nucleotides read TGTGCCAGCAGCTGGCTAGGCACTGAAGCTTTCTTT. Its protein is CASSWLGTEAFF. The chain uses TRBV5-5 and TRBJ1-1; D remains unclear. Germline loops: CDR1 SGHKS, CDR2 YYEKEE (reference sequence). Trimming removed 3 bases at V and 4 bases at J, with 7 bases between. The CDR3 covers 12 residues.

The chain joins TRBV7-9 to TRBJ1-1; TRBD1 might be the D (6 bases). V was trimmed by 5 bases and J by 6 bases, leaving 13 bases between them. From germline, CDR1 is SEHNR and CDR2 FQNEAQ (reference sequence). The CDR3 runs to 13 residues. The CDR3 sequence: CASSDTQGAEAFF. CDR3 nucleotides: TGTGCCAGCAGCGACACACAGGGAGCTGAAGCTTTCTTT. Full variable domain (missing parts from reference TRBV7-9 and TRBJ1-1): DTGVSQNPRHKITKRGQNVTFRCDPISEHNRLYWYRQTLGQGPEFLTYFQNEAQLEKSRLLSDRFSAERPKGSFSTLEIQRTEQGDSAMYLCASSDTQGAEAFFGQGTRLTVV.

V usage is TRBV28 and J usage is TRBJ1-2, with a weak D call TRBD1 (5 bases). The length of the CDR3 is 13 residues. Germline V CDR1 and CDR2: MDHEN, SYDVKM. Deletions cut 4 bases from V and 8 bases from J, with 14 bases between. The CDR3 loop is CASSSPDRRGYTF. The CDR3, as DNA: TGTGCCAGCAGTTCCCCCGACAGACGAGGCTACACCTTC.

This chain connects TRBV5-1 to TRBJ1-5; D may be TRBD1 (5 bases). Per the germline V gene, CDR1 is SGHRS and CDR2 is YFSETQ. The CDR3 has 14 amino acids. V was shortened by 4 bases and J by 8 bases, with 16 bases between the two germline ends. The DNA for the CDR3 is TGCGCCAGCAGCCGAGACCCAGGGATAGAGCCCCAGCATTTT. It is translated as CASSRDPGIEPQHF.

The chain has TRBV30 and TRBJ1-5; perhaps TRBD1 as D (5 bases). CDR1 is GTSNPN and CDR2 is SVGIG in the germline V gene (reference sequence). V shed 2 bases and J shed 5 bases, with 13 bases lying between them. This CDR3 is 14 amino acids long. This chain's CDR3 is CAWSSGRADQPQHF. The CDR3 region has the DNA TGTGCCTGGAGTTCGGGCAGGGCCGATCAGCCCCAGCATTTT.

J is TRBJ2-7 and V is TRBV13, with D tentatively TRBD2 (6 bases). The V gene's germline CDR1 is PRHDT and CDR2 FYEKMQ (reference sequence). The CDR3 length is 16 residues. V was shortened by 3 bases and J by 2 bases, with 17 bases between the two germline ends. DNA for the CDR3: TGTGCCAGCAGCTTCTCCCCCGGGACTTCCACCTACGAGCAGTACTTC. It codes for CASSFSPGTSTYEQYF.

This clone came up a few times. This chain uses TRBV19 with TRBJ1-5, with unresolved D. Germline CDR1 reads LNHDA; CDR2 reads SQIVND (reference sequence). This CDR3 is 16 amino acids long. Trimming left V 0 bases short and J 6 bases short, with 15 bases between. CDR3 in amino acids: CASSIELVAGGQPQHF. CDR3 nucleotides: TGTGCCAGTAGTATAGAGCTGGTAGCTGGAGGTCAGCCCCAGCATTTT.

The gene calls are TRBV29-1 and TRBJ2-3; TRBD2 matches at 13 bases. The germline gives CDR1 SQVTM, CDR2 ANQGSEA. The CDR3 runs 17 residues. The V segment lost 1 base and the J segment 3 bases; nucleotides outside the gene matches: 7. CDR3 sequence (DNA): TGCAGCGTTGAAGGGACTAGCGGGAGTGGTGTGACAGATACGCAGTATTTT. Translation gives CSVEGTSGSGVTDTQYF.